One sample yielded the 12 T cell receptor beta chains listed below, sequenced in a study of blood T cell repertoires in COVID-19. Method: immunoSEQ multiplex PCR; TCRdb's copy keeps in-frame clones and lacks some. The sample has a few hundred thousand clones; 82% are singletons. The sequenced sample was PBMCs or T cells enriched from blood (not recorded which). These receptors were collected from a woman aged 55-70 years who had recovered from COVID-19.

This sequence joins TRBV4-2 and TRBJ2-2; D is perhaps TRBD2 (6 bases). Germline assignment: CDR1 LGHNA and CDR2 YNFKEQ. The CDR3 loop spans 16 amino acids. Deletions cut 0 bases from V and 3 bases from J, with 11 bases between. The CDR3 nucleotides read TGTGCCAGCAGCCAAGATCCGGGGGTGGACACCGGGGAGCTGTTTTTT. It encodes CASSQDPGVDTGELFF.

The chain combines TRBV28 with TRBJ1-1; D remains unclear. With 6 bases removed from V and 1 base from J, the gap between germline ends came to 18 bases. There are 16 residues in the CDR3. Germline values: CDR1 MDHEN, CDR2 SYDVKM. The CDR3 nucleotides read TGTGCCAGCAGGGGTGGGAGAAGGATAGAGAACACTGAAGCTTTCTTT. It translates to CASRGGRRIENTEAFF. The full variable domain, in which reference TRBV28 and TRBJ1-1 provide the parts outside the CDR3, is DVKVTQSSRYLVKRTGEKVFLECVQDMDHENMFWYRQDPGLGLRLIYFSYDVKMKEKGDIPEGYSVSREKKERFSLILESASTNQTSMYLCASRGGRRIENTEAFFGQGTRLTVV.

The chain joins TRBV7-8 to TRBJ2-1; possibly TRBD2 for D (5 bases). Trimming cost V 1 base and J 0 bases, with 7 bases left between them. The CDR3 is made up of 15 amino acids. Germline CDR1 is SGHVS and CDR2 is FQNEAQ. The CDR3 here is CASSLGSGSYNEQFF. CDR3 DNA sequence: TGTGCCAGCAGCTTAGGAAGCGGCTCCTACAATGAGCAGTTCTTC.

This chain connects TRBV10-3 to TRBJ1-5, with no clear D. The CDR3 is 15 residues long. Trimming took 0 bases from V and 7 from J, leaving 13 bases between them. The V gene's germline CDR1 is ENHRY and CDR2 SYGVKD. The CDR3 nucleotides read TGTGCCATCAGTGAGTCGCAACAGCCCAGGCAGCCCCAGCATTTT. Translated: CAISESQQPRQPQHF.

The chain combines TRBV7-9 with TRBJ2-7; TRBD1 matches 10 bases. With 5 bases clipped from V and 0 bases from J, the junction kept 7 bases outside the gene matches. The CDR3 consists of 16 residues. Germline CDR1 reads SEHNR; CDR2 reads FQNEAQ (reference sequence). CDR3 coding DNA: TGTGCCAGCAGCCCGATGGACAGGGGGACCTCCTACGAGCAGTACTTC. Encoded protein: CASSPMDRGTSYEQYF.

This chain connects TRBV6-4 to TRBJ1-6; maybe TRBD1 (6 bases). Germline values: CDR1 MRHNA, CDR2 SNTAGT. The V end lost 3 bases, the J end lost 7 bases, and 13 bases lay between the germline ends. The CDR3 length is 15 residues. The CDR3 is CASSEQGQGNSPLHF. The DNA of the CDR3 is TGTGCCAGCAGTGAGCAGGGGCAGGGGAATTCACCCCTCCACTTT.

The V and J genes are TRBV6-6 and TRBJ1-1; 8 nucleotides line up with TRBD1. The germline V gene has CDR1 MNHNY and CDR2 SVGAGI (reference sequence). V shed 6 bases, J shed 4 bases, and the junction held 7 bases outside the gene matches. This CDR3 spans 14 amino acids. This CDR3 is CASRVHTGGTEAFF. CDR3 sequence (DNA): TGTGCCAGCAGGGTCCACACAGGGGGCACTGAAGCTTTCTTT.

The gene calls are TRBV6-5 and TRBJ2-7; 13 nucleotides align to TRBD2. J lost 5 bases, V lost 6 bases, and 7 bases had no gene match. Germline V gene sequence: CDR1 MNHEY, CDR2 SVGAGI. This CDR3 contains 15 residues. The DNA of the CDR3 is TGTGCCAGCAGGCGACTAGCGGGGGGCTCGGACGAGCAGTACTTC. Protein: CASRRLAGGSDEQYF.

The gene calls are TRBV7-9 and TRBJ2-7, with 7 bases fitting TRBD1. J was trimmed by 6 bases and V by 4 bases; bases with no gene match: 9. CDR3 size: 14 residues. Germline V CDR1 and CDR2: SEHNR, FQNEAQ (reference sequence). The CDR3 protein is CASSSDRVGREQYF. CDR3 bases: TGTGCCAGCAGCTCCGACAGGGTGGGTCGCGAGCAGTACTTC.

The chain's CDR3 is CASSYGQVGANVLTF. In nucleotides, the CDR3 is TGTGCCAGCAGCTATGGACAGGTTGGGGCCAACGTCCTGACTTTC. The chain links TRBV7-9 to TRBJ2-6, with TRBD1 matching over 7 bases. Germline loops: CDR1 SEHNR, CDR2 FQNEAQ (reference sequence). The CDR3 contains 15 residues. Losses at the gene ends were 4 bases for V and 3 bases for J; bases not matched to a gene: 3.

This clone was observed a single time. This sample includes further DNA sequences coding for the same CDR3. The CDR3 coding sequence is TGTGCCAGCAGGAGGGGGGGATCAACTGAAGCTTTCTTT. Residues: CASRRGGSTEAFF. The chain has TRBV6-5 and TRBJ1-1; a weak D match, TRBD1 (6 bases). Germline V gene lookup returns CDR1 MNHEY and CDR2 SVGAGI. Between the trimmed V and J ends, which lost 6 bases and 5 bases, there was a span of 13 bases. The CDR3 loop spans 13 amino acids.

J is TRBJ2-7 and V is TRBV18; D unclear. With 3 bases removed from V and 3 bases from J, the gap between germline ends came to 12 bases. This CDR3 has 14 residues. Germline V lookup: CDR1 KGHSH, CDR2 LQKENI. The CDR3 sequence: CASSPPSGNYEQYF. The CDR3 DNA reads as TGTGCCAGCTCACCCCCTAGTGGTAACTACGAGCAGTACTTC.